Below are 18 T cell receptor beta chains sequenced from a single sample in a study of blood T cell repertoires in COVID-19. The assay was immunoSEQ multiplex PCR, and TCRdb's table has in-frame clones only and misses some. The repertoire holds about 300,000 clones, with 90% as singletons. Sequenced: PBMCs or T cells enriched from blood (not recorded which). Receptors originate from a woman aged 25 to 39 who had recovered from COVID-19.

CDR3 DNA: TGTGCCACCGAATCGACAGCAACTAATGAAAAACTGTTTTTT. It is translated as CATESTATNEKLFF. The chain links TRBV15 to TRBJ1-4; TRBD1 is a possible D gene (5 bases). The CDR3 has 14 amino acids. The germline V gene encodes CDR1 LNHNV and CDR2 YYDKDF (reference sequence). V lost 8 bases to trimming and J lost 0 bases, with 10 bases between them.

The chain employs TRBV25-1 and TRBJ1-5, with 10 bases fitting TRBD1. Trimming took 2 bases from V and 5 from J; bases not matched to a gene: 3. Germline values: CDR1 MGHDK, CDR2 SYGVNS. The CDR3 runs to 15 residues. The CDR3 sequence: CASSEIGQGDQPQHF. CDR3 in DNA: TGTGCCAGCAGTGAAATAGGACAGGGGGATCAGCCCCAGCATTTT.

This clone was seen a single time. Sequence at one end of the junction differs from germline and may be a read error. The rearrangement joins TRBV7-7 to TRBJ2-5; 8 bases align to TRBD1. Germline loops: CDR1 SSHAT, CDR2 FNYEAQ (reference sequence). The CDR3 contains 13 residues. The CDR3 DNA is TGTGCTAGCAGCTTGGGACAGGAAGAGACCCAGTACTTC. This translates into CASSLGQEETQYF.

The J gene is TRBJ2-2, the V gene TRBV28, with 10 bases lining up with TRBD1. The CDR3 is made up of 16 amino acids. Germline values: CDR1 MDHEN, CDR2 SYDVKM. V lost 2 bases to trimming and J lost 3 bases; unmatched junction nucleotides: 3. The CDR3 sequence: CASSLHGTGDTGELFF. The CDR3 coding sequence is TGTGCCAGCAGTTTACACGGGACAGGGGACACCGGGGAGCTGTTTTTT.

Only one count was recorded for this clone. V gene TRBV19 combines with J gene TRBJ2-1; D is undetermined. Trimming left V 3 bases short and J 5 bases short, with 8 bases between. Germline CDR1 LNHDA, CDR2 SQIVND (reference sequence). This CDR3 comprises 13 residues. Here the CDR3 DNA reads TGTGCCAGTAGTATCAGCGCTAACAATGAGCAGTTCTTC. The encoded protein is CASSISANNEQFF.

The gene calls are TRBV5-1 and TRBJ2-7, with a weak D call TRBD2 (6 bases). Germline V gene data show CDR1 as SGHRS and CDR2 as YFSETQ. The V and J ends lost 0 bases and 5 bases respectively, with 9 bases between them. This CDR3 is built from 13 residues. The CDR3 coding sequence is TGCGCCAGCAGCTTGGAGGGACTCGACGAGCAGTACTTC. Residues: CASSLEGLDEQYF.

The CDR3 nucleotides are TGTGCCAGCAGTTTAGAGCGGAACACAGATACGCAGTATTTT. This gives the protein CASSLERNTDTQYF. The gene calls are TRBV28 and TRBJ2-3; maybe TRBD2 (5 bases). This CDR3 has 14 amino acids. The germline V and J ends were trimmed by 2 bases and 2 bases, with 8 bases remaining between them. The germline CDR1 and CDR2 sequences are MDHEN and SYDVKM. The full variable domain, its missing parts supplied by reference TRBV28 and TRBJ2-3, is DVKVTQSSRYLVKRTGEKVFLECVQDMDHENMFWYRQDPGLGLRLIYFSYDVKMKEKGDIPEGYSVSREKKERFSLILESASTNQTSMYLCASSLERNTDTQYFGPGTRLTVL.

The chain joins TRBV19 to TRBJ1-2, with 7 nucleotides matching TRBD1. The CDR3 runs 18 residues. Germline V CDR1 and CDR2: LNHDA, SQIVND (reference sequence). After removal of 6 bases from V and 1 base from J, the junction contained 17 bases not matched to a gene. The CDR3 is CASSQFGTVTIDNYGYTF. The DNA of the CDR3 is TGTGCCAGTAGCCAATTCGGGACAGTCACGATAGATAACTATGGCTACACCTTC.

The chain has TRBV3-1 (or the pseudogene TRBV3-2) and TRBJ2-7; 9 bases are a match to TRBD2. The V and J ends lost 2 bases and 2 bases, in that order; junction bases with no gene match: 1. CDR1 and CDR2 (germline): LGHDT, YNNKEL (reference sequence). This CDR3 is built from 14 residues. DNA for the CDR3: TGTGCCAGCAGCCAACTAGCGGGAACCTACGAGCAGTACTTC. This translates into CASSQLAGTYEQYF.

The rearrangement links TRBV15 to TRBJ2-1; 10 bases agree with TRBD1. With V trimmed by 3 bases and J by 5 bases, 7 bases remained unmatched. Germline CDR1 is LNHNV and CDR2 is YYDKDF (reference sequence). The CDR3 runs to 16 residues. The CDR3 is CATSRYTGTGDNEQFF. The CDR3 region has the DNA TGTGCCACCAGCAGGTATACCGGGACAGGGGACAATGAGCAGTTCTTC. Complete variable domain (other parts from reference TRBV15 and TRBJ2-1): DAMVIQNPRYQVTQFGKPVTLSCSQTLNHNVMYWYQQKSSQAPKLLFHYYDKDFNNEADTPDNFQSRRPNTSFCFLDIRSPGLGDTAMYLCATSRYTGTGDNEQFFGPGTRLTVL.

This clone was detected a few times. The V and J genes are TRBV15 and TRBJ2-7, with D tentatively TRBD1 (6 bases). Trimming removed 0 bases at V and 5 bases at J, with 17 bases between. Germline CDR1 and CDR2: LNHNV and YYDKDF (reference sequence). The CDR3 runs 16 residues. CDR3 loop: CATSRDSRGYIDEQYF. CDR3 sequence (DNA): TGTGCCACCAGCAGAGATAGTAGGGGGTACATCGACGAGCAGTACTTC.

A single count supports this clone. The rearrangement links TRBV7-3 to TRBJ2-5; TRBD1 is a possible D gene (6 bases). Per germline, CDR1 SGHTA and CDR2 FQGTGA. Trimming stripped 5 bases from V and 3 bases from J, with 10 bases between. The length of the CDR3 is 13 residues. The CDR3 bases are TGTGCCAGCAGCCTCAGACAGGAAGAGACCCAGTACTTC. It encodes CASSLRQEETQYF.

The V and J genes are TRBV6-5 and TRBJ2-1, with 10 bases lining up with TRBD1. After removal of 10 bases from V and 6 bases from J, the junction contained 9 bases not matched to a gene. This CDR3 comprises 14 residues. The germline V gene encodes CDR1 MNHEY and CDR2 SVGAGI. The CDR3 is CATETGQGTNEQFF. The CDR3 DNA follows: TGTGCCACCGAAACGGGACAGGGGACCAATGAGCAGTTCTTC.

This rearrangement joins TRBV6-5 to TRBJ1-2; 11 bases line up with TRBD1. V was pared by 4 bases and J by 7 bases, with 2 bases of the junction left unmatched. The length of the CDR3 is 13 residues. Germline assignment: CDR1 MNHEY and CDR2 SVGAGI. The DNA for the CDR3 is TGTGCCAGCAGTTTCGGACAGGGGGCTGGCTACACCTTC. Amino acids: CASSFGQGAGYTF.

Written as DNA, the CDR3 is TGTGCCAGCAGCTTATCGACCGGGAGACAACAAGATACGCAGTATTTT. Protein sequence: CASSLSTGRQQDTQYF. The chain employs TRBV11-3 and TRBJ2-3; D is possibly TRBD2 (6 bases). V dropped 2 bases and J dropped 5 bases, with 17 bases sitting between them. Germline CDR1 SGHNT, CDR2 YENEEA. The CDR3 has 16 residues.

This clone was picked up one time. This chain connects TRBV15 to TRBJ2-4; TRBD2 matches at 7 bases. V lost 1 base to trimming and J lost 8 bases; unmatched junction nucleotides: 8. Germline-derived CDR1 and CDR2 are LNHNV and YYDKDF (reference sequence). There are 15 residues in the CDR3. The CDR3 sequence is CATSRVLGEGDIQYF. CDR3 nucleotides: TGTGCCACCAGCAGAGTCTTGGGGGAGGGAGACATTCAGTACTTC.

The chain uses TRBV18 and TRBJ2-1; 7 bases match TRBD2. This CDR3 region has 15 residues. V shed 3 bases and J 4 bases; nucleotides not matched to a gene: 6. CDR1 and CDR2 from the germline V gene are KGHSH and LQKENI. The CDR3 nucleotides read TGTGCCAGCTCACCGGCAAGCGGGACGTACAATGAGCAGTTCTTC. This encodes CASSPASGTYNEQFF.

The chain is built from TRBV18 and TRBJ2-5; 11 bases agree with TRBD2. CDR3 length: 16 residues. Germline-derived CDR1 and CDR2 are KGHSH and LQKENI. The trim removed 6 bases at V and 2 bases at J, leaving 8 bases unmatched. CDR3 bases: TGTGCCAGCTCGTCCTTAGCGGGAGGGATTCAAGAGACCCAGTACTTC. It is translated as CASSSLAGGIQETQYF.